The entry below describes one T cell receptor beta chain. Its target antigen remains unknown. The input lacks base qualities; no much larger clone sits a single base away. To sequence the TCRbeta CDR3 region, genomic DNA was isolated from the sorted cells. The immunoSEQ Assay was used for sequencing of TCRbeta CDR3 regions. The table was pulled from immuneACCESS by TCRdb, which kept in-frame rearrangements only. Such tables lose some clones; where checked, under half of the loss comes from unresolved V genes, and the rest has no known cause. This sample is represented by about 110,000 clones; about 92% of them were singletons. About 0.28% of the sample belongs to the ten largest clones. Via the germline V gene (reference sequence), CDR1 is MNHEY and CDR2 SMNVEV. Reading from cysteine to phenylalanine, the CDR3 counts 14 amino acids. Only the CDR3 portion is preserved as DNA: 42 bases, with reading frame beginning at the first base. Trimming takes 2 bases from V and 4 bases from J, and the germline ends sit 11 bases apart.

This sample is drawn from a study of OX40 agonist ivuxolimab in advanced cancers. Regarding the research as a whole: Ivuxolimab was an agonistic, fully human IgG2 monoclonal antibody directed against OX40 (CD134), a costimulatory receptor. Intravenous ivuxolimab was administered to patients every 2 weeks at six dose levels: 0.01, 0.1, 0.3, 1.5, 3 and 10 mg/kg. Of the approximately 50 dose-escalation patients, hepatocellular carcinoma was present in about 19, melanoma in roughly 15, renal cell carcinoma in 9 and head and neck cancer in 9. A male proportion of around 83% and a mean age of about 60 years, ranging from 23 to 79, were recorded for the dose-escalation cohort. Prior anti-PD-1, anti-PD-L1 or anti-CTLA-4 therapy was permitted, and checkpoint inhibitors had been received by about 44% of dose-escalation patients. Partial responses occurred in three dose-escalation patients, of whom one had hepatocellular carcinoma and two had cutaneous melanoma. Peripheral TCRbeta sequencing was intended to test whether TCR sequence diversity was altered and clonal T-cell expansion was caused by ivuxolimab. The monotherapy dose-escalation portion (N = 52 patients) of the phase I ivuxolimab trial is reported in the paper.

Patients with autoimmune disease history or receiving systemic immunosuppression were excluded from the trial. In every dose cohort, peripheral blood was drawn for TCR sequencing at baseline, cycle 4 day 1, and cycle 7 day 1. The samples were taken from a phase I, first-in-human, multicenter, open-label dose-escalation trial of ivuxolimab. Adults with locally advanced or metastatic head and neck squamous cell, hepatocellular, melanoma or renal cell carcinoma were enrolled in the trial. Before TCR sequencing, CD4+ T cells and CD8+ T cells were sorted from peripheral blood as separate populations. On the study overall, not on this receptor specifically: At doses of 0.1 to 3.0 mg/kg, clonal expansion of both CD4+ and CD8+ blood T cells was observed from baseline to week 6. Antigen specificity was not determined for the clonally expanded peripheral T cells. Low levels of normalized T-cell clonal expansion were also seen in some nonresponding patients. In partial responders in the 0.1-3.0 mg/kg groups, normalized peripheral clonal expansion was found to be among the lowest, especially among CD8+ T cells. After ivuxolimab, more expanded clones were found on average in CD8+ T cells than in CD4+ T cells.

In this chain, TRBV27 is recombined with TRBJ2-5, with the D gene possibly TRBD1 or TRBD2, each one fitting 5 bases. The sample here was CD4+ or CD8+ T cells sorted from blood, taken in a trial of the OX40 agonist ivuxolimab. The receptor was derived from an adult with an advanced solid tumor such as melanoma, head and neck, liver or kidney cancer. The CDR3 loop reads CASSLSGTGETQYF. The DNA sequence reads TGTGCCAGCAGTTTAAGTGGGACCGGAGAGACCCAGTACTTC.